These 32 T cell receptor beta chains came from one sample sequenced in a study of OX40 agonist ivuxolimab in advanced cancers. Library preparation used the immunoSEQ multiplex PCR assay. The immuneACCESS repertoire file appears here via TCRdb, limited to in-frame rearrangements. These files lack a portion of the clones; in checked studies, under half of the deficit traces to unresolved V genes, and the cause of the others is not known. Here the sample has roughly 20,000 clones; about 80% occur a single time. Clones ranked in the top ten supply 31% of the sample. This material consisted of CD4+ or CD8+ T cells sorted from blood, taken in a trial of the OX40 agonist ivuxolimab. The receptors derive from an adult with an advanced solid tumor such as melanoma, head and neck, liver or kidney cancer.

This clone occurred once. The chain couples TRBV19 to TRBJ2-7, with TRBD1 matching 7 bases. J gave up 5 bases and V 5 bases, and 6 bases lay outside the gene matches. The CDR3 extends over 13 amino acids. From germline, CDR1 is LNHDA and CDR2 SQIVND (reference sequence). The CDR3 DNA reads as TGTGCCAGTAGTCCCTCGACAGGGAACGAGCAGTACTTC. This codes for CASSPSTGNEQYF.

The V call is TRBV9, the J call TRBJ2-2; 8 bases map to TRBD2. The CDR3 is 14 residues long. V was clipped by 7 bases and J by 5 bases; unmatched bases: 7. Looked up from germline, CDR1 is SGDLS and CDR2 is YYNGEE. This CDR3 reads CASGAGAGTGELFF. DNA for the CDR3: TGTGCCAGCGGAGCGGGAGCGGGGACCGGGGAGCTGTTTTTT.

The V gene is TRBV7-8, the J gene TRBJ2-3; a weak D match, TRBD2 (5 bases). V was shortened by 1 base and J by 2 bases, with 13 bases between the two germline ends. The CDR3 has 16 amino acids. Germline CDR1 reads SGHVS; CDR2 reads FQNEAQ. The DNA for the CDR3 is TGTGCCAGCAGCTTAGGATTAGGACTGAACACAGATACGCAGTATTTT. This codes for CASSLGLGLNTDTQYF.

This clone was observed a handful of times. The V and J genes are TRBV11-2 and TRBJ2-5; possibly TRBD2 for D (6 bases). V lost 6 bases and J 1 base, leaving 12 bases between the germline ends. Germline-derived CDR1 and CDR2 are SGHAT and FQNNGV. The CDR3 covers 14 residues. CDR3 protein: CASSSPGLQETQYF. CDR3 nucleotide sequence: TGTGCCAGCAGTTCACCGGGACTCCAAGAGACCCAGTACTTC.

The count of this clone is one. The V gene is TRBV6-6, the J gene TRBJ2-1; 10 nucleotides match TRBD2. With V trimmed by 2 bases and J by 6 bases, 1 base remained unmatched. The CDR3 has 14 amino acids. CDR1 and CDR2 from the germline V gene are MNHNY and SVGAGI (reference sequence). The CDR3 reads CASSYRLAGNEQFF. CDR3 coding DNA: TGTGCCAGCAGTTACAGACTAGCGGGCAATGAGCAGTTCTTC.

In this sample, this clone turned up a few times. CDR3 coding DNA: TGTGCCAGCAGCTCCCTCGGCGTAAGTAGCGGGGTCGGTGGAGATACGCAGTATTTT. This sequence encodes CASSSLGVSSGVGGDTQYF. The chain is built from TRBV13 and TRBJ2-3, with TRBD2 matching over 8 bases. The CDR3 runs to 19 residues. CDR1 and CDR2 from the germline V gene are PRHDT and FYEKMQ (reference sequence). The V gene end was trimmed by 4 bases and the J gene end by 5 bases; junction bases not matched to a gene: 20.

CDR3 bases: TGTGCCAGCAGCTTAGGGGCGGACAGGGATTCCTACGAGCAGTACTTC. This codes for CASSLGADRDSYEQYF. V usage is TRBV5-6 and J usage is TRBJ2-7; 8 positions agree with TRBD1. CDR3 length equals 16 residues. Germline V CDR1 and CDR2: SGHDT, YYEEEE. After removal of 2 bases from V and 1 base from J, the junction contained 8 bases not matched to a gene.

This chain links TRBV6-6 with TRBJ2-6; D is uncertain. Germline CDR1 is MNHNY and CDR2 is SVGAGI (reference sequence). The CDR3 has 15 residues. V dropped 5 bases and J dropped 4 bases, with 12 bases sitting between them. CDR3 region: CASSNLGSGANVLTF. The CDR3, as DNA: TGTGCCAGCAGTAACCTAGGGTCAGGGGCCAACGTCCTGACTTTC.

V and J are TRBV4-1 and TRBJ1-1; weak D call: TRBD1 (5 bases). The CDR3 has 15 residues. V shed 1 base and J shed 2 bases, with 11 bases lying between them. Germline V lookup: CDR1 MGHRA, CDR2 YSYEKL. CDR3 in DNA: TGCGCCAGCAGCCAAGTCTGGGGACCCAACACTGAAGCTTTCTTT. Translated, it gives CASSQVWGPNTEAFF.

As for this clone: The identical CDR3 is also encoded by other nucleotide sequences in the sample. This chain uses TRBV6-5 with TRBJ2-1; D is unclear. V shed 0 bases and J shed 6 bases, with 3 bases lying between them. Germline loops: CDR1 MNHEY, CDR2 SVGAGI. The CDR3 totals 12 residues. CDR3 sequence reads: CASSYSGNEQFF. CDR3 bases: TGTGCCAGCAGTTACTCTGGCAATGAGCAGTTCTTC.

The CDR3 protein is CSVDHTGGDEQFF. DNA for the CDR3: TGCAGCGTTGACCACACTGGAGGGGATGAGCAGTTCTTC. The rearrangement uses TRBV29-1 and TRBJ2-1; a weak D match, TRBD2 (6 bases). CDR1 is SQVTM, CDR2 ANQGSEA, per germline. This CDR3 region has 13 residues. The V end was cut by 3 bases, the J end by 8 bases, with 14 bases between.

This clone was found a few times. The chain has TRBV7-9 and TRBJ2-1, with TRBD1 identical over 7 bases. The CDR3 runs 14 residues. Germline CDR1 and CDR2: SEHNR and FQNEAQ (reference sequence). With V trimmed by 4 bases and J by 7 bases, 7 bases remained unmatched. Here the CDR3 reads CASSSDRVGNEQFF. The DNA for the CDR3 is TGTGCCAGCAGCTCTGACAGGGTCGGGAATGAGCAGTTCTTC.

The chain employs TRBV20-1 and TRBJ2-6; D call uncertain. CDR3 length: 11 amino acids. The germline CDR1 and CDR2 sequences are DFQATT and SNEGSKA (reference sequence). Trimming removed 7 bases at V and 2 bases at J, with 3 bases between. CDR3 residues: CSVAGANVLTF. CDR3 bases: TGCAGTGTCGCTGGGGCCAACGTCCTGACTTTC.

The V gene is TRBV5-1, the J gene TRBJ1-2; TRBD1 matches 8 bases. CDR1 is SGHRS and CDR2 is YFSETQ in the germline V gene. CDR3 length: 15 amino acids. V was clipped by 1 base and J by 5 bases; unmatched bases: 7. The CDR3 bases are TGCGCCAGCAGCTTGTCTCAGGGGGCATGGTATGGCTACACCTTC. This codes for CASSLSQGAWYGYTF. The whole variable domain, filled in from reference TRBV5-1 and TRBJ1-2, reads KAGVTQTPRYLIKTRGQQVTLSCSPISGHRSVSWYQQTPGQGLQFLFEYFSETQRNKGNFPGRFSGRQFSNSRSEMNVSTLELGDSALYLCASSLSQGAWYGYTFGSGTRLTVV.

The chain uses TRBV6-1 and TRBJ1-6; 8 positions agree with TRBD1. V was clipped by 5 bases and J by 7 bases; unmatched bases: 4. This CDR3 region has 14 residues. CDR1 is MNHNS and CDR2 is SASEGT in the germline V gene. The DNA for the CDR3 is TGTGCCAGCAGTTGGGACAGGAACAATTCACCCCTCCACTTT. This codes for CASSWDRNNSPLHF.

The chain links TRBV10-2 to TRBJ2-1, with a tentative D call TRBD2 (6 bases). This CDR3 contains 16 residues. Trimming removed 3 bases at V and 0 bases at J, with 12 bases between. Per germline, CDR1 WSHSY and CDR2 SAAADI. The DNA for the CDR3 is TGCGCCAGCAGTGATCTAGCGTCCAGCTCCTACAATGAGCAGTTCTTC. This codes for CASSDLASSSYNEQFF.

The CDR3 DNA is TGTGCCAGCAGCCCGCGTGTCCGGGGGCCCGGCAACACCGGGGAGCTGTTTTTT. Amino acids: CASSPRVRGPGNTGELFF. The chain couples TRBV11-2 to TRBJ2-2, with D tentatively TRBD1 or TRBD2 (6 bases each). The CDR3 extends over 18 amino acids. The germline V and J ends were trimmed by 5 bases and 2 bases, with 21 bases remaining between them. In germline, CDR1 is SGHAT, CDR2 FQNNGV.

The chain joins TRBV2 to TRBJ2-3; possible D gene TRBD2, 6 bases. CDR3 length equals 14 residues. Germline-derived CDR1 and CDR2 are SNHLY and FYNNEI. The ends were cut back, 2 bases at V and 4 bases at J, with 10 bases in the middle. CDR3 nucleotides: TGTGCCAGCAGTGAAAACCCGGGGGCAGATACGCAGTATTTT. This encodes CASSENPGADTQYF.

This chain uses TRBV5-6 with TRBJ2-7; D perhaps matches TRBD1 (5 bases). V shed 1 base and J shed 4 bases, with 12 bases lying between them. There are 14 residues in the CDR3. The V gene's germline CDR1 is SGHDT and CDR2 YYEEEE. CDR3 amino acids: CASSLQGSEYEQYF. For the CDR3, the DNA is TGTGCCAGCAGCTTGCAGGGTTCGGAGTACGAGCAGTACTTC. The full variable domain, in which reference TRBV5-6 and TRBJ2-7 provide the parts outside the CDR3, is DAGVTQSPTHLIKTRGQQVTLRCSPKSGHDTVSWYQQALGQGPQFIFQYYEEEERQRGNFPDRFSGHQFPNYSSELNVNALLLGDSALYLCASSLQGSEYEQYFGPGTRLTVT.

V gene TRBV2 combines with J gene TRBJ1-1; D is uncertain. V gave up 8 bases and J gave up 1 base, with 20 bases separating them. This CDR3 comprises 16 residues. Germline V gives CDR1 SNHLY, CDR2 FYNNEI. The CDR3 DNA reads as TGTGCCAGCCCACAGAAGCTTCGTTGGACGAACACTGAAGCTTTCTTT. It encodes CASPQKLRWTNTEAFF.

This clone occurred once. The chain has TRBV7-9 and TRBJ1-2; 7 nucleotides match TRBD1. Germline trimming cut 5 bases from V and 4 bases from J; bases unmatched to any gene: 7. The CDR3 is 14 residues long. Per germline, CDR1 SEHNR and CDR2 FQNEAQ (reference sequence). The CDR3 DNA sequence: TGTGCCAGCAGCCCAACCGGGACAGTCTATGGCTACACCTTC. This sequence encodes CASSPTGTVYGYTF.

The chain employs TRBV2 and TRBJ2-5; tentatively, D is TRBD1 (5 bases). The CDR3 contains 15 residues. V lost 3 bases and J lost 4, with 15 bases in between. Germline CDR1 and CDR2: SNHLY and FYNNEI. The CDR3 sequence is CASSEPGYTGETQYF. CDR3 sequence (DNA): TGTGCCAGCAGTGAGCCAGGGTATACAGGAGAGACCCAGTACTTC.

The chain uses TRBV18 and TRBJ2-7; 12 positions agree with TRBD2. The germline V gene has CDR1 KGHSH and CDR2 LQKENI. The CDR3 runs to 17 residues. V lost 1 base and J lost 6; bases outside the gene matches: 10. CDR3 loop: CASSPRLAGGPHREQYF. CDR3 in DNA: TGTGCCAGCTCACCACGGCTAGCGGGAGGGCCCCATCGCGAGCAGTACTTC.

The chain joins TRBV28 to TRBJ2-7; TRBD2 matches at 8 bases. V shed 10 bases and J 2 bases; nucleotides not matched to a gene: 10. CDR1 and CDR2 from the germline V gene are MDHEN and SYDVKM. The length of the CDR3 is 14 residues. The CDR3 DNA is TGTGCCACCCGGGGGGGGGACCTCCCCTACGAGCAGTACTTC. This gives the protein CATRGGDLPYEQYF.

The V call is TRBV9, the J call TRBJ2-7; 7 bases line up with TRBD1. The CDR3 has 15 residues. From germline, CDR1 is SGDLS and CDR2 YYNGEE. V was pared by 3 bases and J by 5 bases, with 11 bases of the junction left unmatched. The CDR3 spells CASSATTGVAHEQYF. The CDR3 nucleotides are TGTGCCAGCAGCGCTACAACAGGGGTTGCCCACGAGCAGTACTTC. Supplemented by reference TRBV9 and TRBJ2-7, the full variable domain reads DSGVTQTPKHLITATGQRVTLRCSPRSGDLSVYWYQQSLDQGLQFLIQYYNGEERAKGNILERFSAQQFPDLHSELNLSSLELGDSALYFCASSATTGVAHEQYFGPGTRLTVT.

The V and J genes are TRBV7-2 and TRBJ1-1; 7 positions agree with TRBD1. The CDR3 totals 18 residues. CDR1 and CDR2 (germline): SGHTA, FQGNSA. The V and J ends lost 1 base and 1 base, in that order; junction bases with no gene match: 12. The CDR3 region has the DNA TGTGCCAGCAGCTTAGTTTGGAGGGGGGGACAGCAGAACACTGAAGCTTTCTTT. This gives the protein CASSLVWRGGQQNTEAFF.

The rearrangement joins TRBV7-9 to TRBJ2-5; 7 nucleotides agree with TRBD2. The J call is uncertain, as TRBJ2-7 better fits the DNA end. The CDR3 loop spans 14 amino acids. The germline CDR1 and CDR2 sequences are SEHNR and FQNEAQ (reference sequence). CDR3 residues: CASSRGGSGTEQYF. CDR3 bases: TGTGCCAGCAGCCGCGGGGGATCAGGGACCGAGCAGTACTTC.

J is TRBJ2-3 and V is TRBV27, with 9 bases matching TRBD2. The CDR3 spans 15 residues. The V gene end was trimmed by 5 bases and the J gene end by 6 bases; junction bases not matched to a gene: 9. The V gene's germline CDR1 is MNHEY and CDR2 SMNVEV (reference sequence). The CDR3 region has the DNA TGTGCCAGCAGTACCGGGACTAGCTGGCCCGATACGCAGTATTTT. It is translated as CASSTGTSWPDTQYF.

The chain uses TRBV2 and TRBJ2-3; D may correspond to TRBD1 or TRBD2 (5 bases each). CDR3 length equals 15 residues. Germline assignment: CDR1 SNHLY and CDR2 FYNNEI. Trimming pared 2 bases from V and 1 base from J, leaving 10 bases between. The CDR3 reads CASSEFGGGTDTQYF. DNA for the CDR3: TGTGCCAGCAGTGAATTTGGGGGAGGCACAGATACGCAGTATTTT. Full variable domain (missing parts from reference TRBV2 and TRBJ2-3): EPEVTQTPSHQVTQMGQEVILRCVPISNHLYFYWYRQILGQKVEFLVSFYNNEISEKSEIFDDQFSVERPDGSNFTLKIRSTKLEDSAMYFCASSEFGGGTDTQYFGPGTRLTVL.

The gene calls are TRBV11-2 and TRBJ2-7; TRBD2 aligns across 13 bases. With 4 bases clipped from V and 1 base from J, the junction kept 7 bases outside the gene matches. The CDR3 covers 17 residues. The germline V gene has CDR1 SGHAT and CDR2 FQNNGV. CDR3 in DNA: TGTGCCAGCAGCTCCCGATTGACTAGCGGGAGGTCCTACGAGCAGTACTTC. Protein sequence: CASSSRLTSGRSYEQYF.

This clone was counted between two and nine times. The CDR3 nucleotides are TGTGCCAGCTCACCAATCCAGGGGGGGAACTACGAGCAGTACTTC. Residues: CASSPIQGGNYEQYF. The rearrangement uses TRBV18 and TRBJ2-7; D possibly matches TRBD1 or TRBD2 (7 bases each). Deletions cut 2 bases from V and 3 bases from J, with 14 bases between. The CDR3 length is 15 residues. CDR1 and CDR2 (germline): KGHSH, LQKENI.

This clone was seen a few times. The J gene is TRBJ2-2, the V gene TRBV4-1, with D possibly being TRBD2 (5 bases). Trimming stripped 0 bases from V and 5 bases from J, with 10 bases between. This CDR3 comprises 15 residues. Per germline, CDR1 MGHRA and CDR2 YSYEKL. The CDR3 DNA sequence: TGCGCCAGCAGCCAAGATCCTCGGGGAACCGGGGAGCTGTTTTTT. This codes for CASSQDPRGTGELFF.